Listed below are T cell receptor beta chains from one sample, sequenced in a study of blood T cells in healthy people across ages. TCRdb re-derived calls from the 5' RACE reads in MiXCR, one entry per CDR3 protein. This sample yields more than 1,000,000 distinct CDR3 sequences, of which about 23% are seen a single time; 0.65% to 0.95% belongs to the top ten. The same specimen was also included in a second study, on T cells of mothers and their children.

Material for sequencing was blood. These receptors all come from a girl under 10 years old in good health. The CDR3 runs from the conserved cysteine through the conserved F or W. A D gene is named only where the DNA matches it firmly. Clone size is stated in some rows and not others, as once, few, many or a class when expanded.

J,V,size,D,CDR3,DNA
TRBJ2-5,TRBV5-6,few,NA,CASSLTSGLLETQYF,TGTGCCAGCAGCCTAACATCCGGGTTACTCGAGACCCAGTACTTC
TRBJ1-1,TRBV29-1,few,NA,CSLSRGPEPFF,TGCAGCTTAAGTCGCGGTCCTGAACCTTTCTTT
TRBJ2-1,TRBV14,many,NA,CASRNERTRQFF,TGTGCCAGCAGAAATGAGCGGACGCGGCAGTTCTTC
TRBJ2-2,TRBV24-1,NA,NA,CATGDIGELFF,TGTGCCACCGGGGACATCGGGGAGCTGTTTTTT
TRBJ2-6,TRBV12-3/TRBV12-4,NA,NA,CASTLRGSGANVLTF,TGTGCCAGCACCCTAAGGGGGTCGGGGGCCAACGTCCTGACTTTC
TRBJ1-2,TRBV2,NA,NA,CASGVSTTGGYTF,TGTGCCAGCGGGGTCTCCACGACGGGGGGCTACACCTTC
TRBJ1-2,TRBV29-1,NA,NA,CSVSRADGYTF,TGCAGCGTCTCTAGGGCGGATGGCTACACCTTC
TRBJ2-5,TRBV29-1,few,NA,CSVELARGSETQYF,TGCAGCGTTGAACTCGCCCGGGGATCGGAGACCCAGTACTTC
TRBJ2-5,TRBV11-2,NA,NA,CASSSSTFGGLETQYF,TGTGCCAGCAGCTCCAGCACGTTTGGGGGGCTCGAGACCCAGTACTTC
TRBJ1-5,TRBV10-3,NA,TRBD1,CAISERQGAGQPQHF,TGTGCCATCAGTGAACGACAGGGCGCGGGTCAGCCCCAGCATTTT
TRBJ2-5,TRBV29-1,few,NA,CSVERDTQETQYF,TGCAGCGTTGAACGGGACACTCAAGAGACCCAGTACTTC
TRBJ1-1,TRBV20-1,NA,NA,CSAVGGLGNTEAFF,TGCAGTGCCGTCGGGGGGCTTGGGAACACTGAAGCTTTCTTT
TRBJ2-5,TRBV12-3/TRBV12-4,many,NA,CASSLQNQETQYF,TGTGCCAGCAGTTTACAGAACCAAGAGACCCAGTACTTC
TRBJ2-3,TRBV29-1,NA,NA,CSVGSVPTGSTDTQYF,TGCAGCGTCGGATCTGTCCCGACGGGGAGCACAGATACGCAGTATTTT
TRBJ2-5,TRBV29-1,few,NA,CSVVEPEETQYF,TGCAGCGTTGTCGAGCCCGAAGAGACCCAGTACTTC
TRBJ2-1,TRBV20-1,few,TRBD2,CSADSRTSVDNEQFF,TGCAGTGCCGACTCACGGACTAGCGTCGACAATGAGCAGTTCTTC
TRBJ2-7,TRBV4-3,few,NA,CASSQEHEGVYEQYF,TGCGCCAGCAGCCAAGAACATGAGGGTGTTTACGAGCAGTACTTC
TRBJ2-6,TRBV4-1,NA,NA,CASSQGHHRSGANVLTF,TGCGCCAGCAGCCAAGGGCACCATCGCTCTGGGGCCAACGTCCTGACTTTC
TRBJ2-5,TRBV29-1,few,TRBD2,CSVVGLASQETQYF,TGCAGCGTTGTGGGACTAGCGAGTCAAGAGACCCAGTACTTC
TRBJ1-1,TRBV7-9,few,TRBD1,CASSNRDSGLAEEAFF,TGTGCCAGCAGCAACCGGGACAGCGGTCTCGCTGAGGAAGCTTTCTTT
TRBJ2-1,TRBV24-1,NA,TRBD2,CATSDVTSGRGFSNEQFF,TGTGCCACCAGTGATGTAACTAGCGGGAGAGGGTTCTCCAATGAGCAGTTCTTC
TRBJ2-4,TRBV29-1,NA,NA,CSVVDGLAKNIQYF,TGCAGCGTTGTAGATGGGTTAGCCAAAAACATTCAGTACTTC
TRBJ2-3,TRBV20-1,NA,TRBD2,CSARGLAGGQDTQYF,TGCAGTGCTAGGGGGTTAGCGGGAGGGCAAGATACGCAGTATTTT
TRBJ2-1,TRBV7-9,NA,TRBD2,CASSLGPGGFDEQFF,TGTGCCAGCAGCTTAGGGCCGGGAGGCTTTGATGAGCAGTTCTTC
TRBJ2-6,TRBV20-1,NA,NA,CSARDILGGSGANVLTF,TGCAGTGCTAGAGATATTCTCGGGGGCTCTGGGGCCAACGTCCTGACTTTC
TRBJ2-1,TRBV6-4,NA,NA,CASSDPYTGTGEQFF,TGTGCCAGCAGTGACCCCTACACGGGAACTGGTGAGCAGTTCTTC
TRBJ2-2,TRBV6-1,NA,NA,CASSHAGDTGELFF,TGTGCCAGCAGTCACGCCGGGGACACCGGGGAGCTGTTTTTT
TRBJ1-4,TRBV5-1,NA,NA,CASSPSPATNEKLFF,TGCGCCAGCAGCCCGAGCCCCGCAACTAATGAAAAACTGTTTTTT
TRBJ2-1,TRBV2,NA,NA,CASSLMGTGNEQFF,TGTGCCAGCAGCCTCATGGGGACGGGCAATGAGCAGTTCTTC
TRBJ2-7,TRBV19,few,NA,CTSSLDSLSSYEQYF,TGTACCAGTAGCCTCGACAGCCTGAGCTCCTACGAGCAGTACTTC
TRBJ1-2,TRBV18,NA,NA,CASSPLHGKGGYTF,TGTGCTAGCTCACCACTTCACGGCAAAGGGGGCTACACCTTC
TRBJ2-3,TRBV7-3,NA,NA,CASSLMGRTGDTQYF,TGTGCCAGCAGCCTCATGGGGAGAACAGGGGATACGCAGTATTTT
TRBJ2-7,TRBV4-3,many,NA,CASSQGTGPYEQYF,TGTGCCAGCAGCCAAGGAACAGGGCCCTACGAGCAGTACTTC
TRBJ2-7,TRBV28,few,NA,CASSRQFPRRYF,TGTGCCAGCAGCCGACAGTTCCCTCGGCGGTACTTC
TRBJ1-4,TRBV4-1,NA,NA,CASSQGVPWTFEKLFF,TGCGCCAGCAGCCAAGGAGTCCCTTGGACCTTCGAAAAACTGTTTTTT
TRBJ1-4,TRBV12-3/TRBV12-4,few,NA,CASQERPNEKLFF,TGTGCCAGCCAAGAGAGGCCAAATGAAAAACTGTTTTTT
TRBJ2-1,TRBV29-1,few,TRBD1,CSASGTGGPPFYNEQFF,TGCAGCGCATCCGGGACAGGGGGTCCCCCCTTCTACAATGAGCAGTTCTTC
TRBJ2-3,TRBV6-5,NA,TRBD2,CASSYSGGGGTDTQYF,TGTGCCAGCAGTTACTCGGGCGGGGGGGGAACAGATACGCAGTATTTT
TRBJ2-1,TRBV7-2,few,NA,CASSPITKTRVLGNEQFF,TGTGCCAGCAGCCCAATCACAAAGACTAGGGTCCTGGGGAATGAGCAGTTCTTC
TRBJ2-7,TRBV28,many,NA,CASSPRGANEQYF,TGTGCCAGCAGCCCGAGGGGGGCGAACGAGCAGTACTTC
TRBJ1-2,TRBV7-2,NA,NA,CASSLVAGDLIYGYTF,TGTGCCAGCAGCTTAGTCGCAGGGGACTTGATCTATGGCTACACCTTC
TRBJ2-3,TRBV7-9,NA,TRBD2,CASSLTRLAGGLTDTQYF,TGTGCCAGCAGCTTAACCCGACTAGCGGGGGGCCTCACAGATACGCAGTATTTT
TRBJ2-7,TRBV27,few,TRBD2,CASSLSPGLPGGIYEQYF,TGTGCCAGCAGTTTATCCCCGGGACTACCCGGAGGTATCTACGAGCAGTACTTC
TRBJ2-1,TRBV6-5,NA,TRBD1,CASSYSHLEAGQGYNEQFF,TGTGCCAGCAGTTACTCCCACCTAGAGGCGGGACAGGGCTACAATGAGCAGTTCTTC
TRBJ1-2,TRBV7-9,few,TRBD1,CASSPPGTVSNYGYTF,TGTGCCAGCAGCCCACCCGGGACAGTATCCAACTATGGCTACACCTTC
TRBJ1-1,TRBV4-3,NA,NA,CASSPADSYNTEAFF,TGCGCCAGCAGCCCGGCGGACAGTTACAACACTGAAGCTTTCTTT
TRBJ2-1,TRBV12-3/TRBV12-4,few,NA,CASSPQGTPFNEQFF,TGTGCCAGCAGCCCTCAGGGGACACCTTTCAATGAGCAGTTCTTC
TRBJ1-2,TRBV6-1,NA,NA,CASSELSWGYTF,TGTGCCAGCAGTGAGCTATCGTGGGGCTACACCTTC
TRBJ2-3,TRBV7-3,few,TRBD2,CASSSPTSGSAYGTQYF,TGTGCCAGCAGCTCCCCGACTAGCGGCTCAGCATACGGCACGCAGTATTTT
TRBJ2-3,TRBV20-1,NA,NA,CSAPSQADTQYF,TGCAGTGCTCCTTCCCAGGCAGATACGCAGTATTTT
TRBJ2-1,TRBV6-5,NA,TRBD2,CASSFRGGVSEQFF,TGTGCCAGCAGCTTTCGCGGGGGGGTTAGTGAGCAGTTCTTC